This T cell receptor beta chain was sequenced for a study of blood T cell repertoires in COVID-19. Overall study: Collection of acute and convalescent COVID-19 samples took place in the United States, Italy and Spain. T cells, B-cell-depleted T cells, or PBMCs supplied cDNA or gDNA.

This clone came up many times. The same CDR3 can be traced to other DNA sequences in this sample. CDR3 size: 14 residues. Losses at the gene ends were 6 bases for V and 8 bases for J; bases not matched to a gene: 8. The V gene's germline CDR1 is SEHNR and CDR2 FQNEAQ (reference sequence). In the original workflow: Estimates of nucleated cell counts were drawn from the amplification of reference gene primers. Only in-frame clones appear in the TCRdb table, and some are missing; sequencing was by immunoSEQ multiplex PCR. V, J and clone size are taken as reported in that table, and D and trimming were inferred from the DNA itself. The sample consists of around 180,000 clones, just under 80% of them appearing once.

The chain has TRBV7-9 and TRBJ1-4, with 8 nucleotides matching TRBD1. This receptor was identified in a man in his sixties or seventies with active or convalescent COVID-19. What was sequenced was peripheral blood. The CDR3 coding sequence is TGTGCCAGCAGTCCGGACAGGGCAAGGGAAAAACTGTTTTTT. This translates into CASSPDRAREKLFF.